A single sample gave rise to the 25 T cell receptor beta chains below, sequenced in a study of cytomegalovirus exposure and HLA in healthy donors. PCR used 60 Vbeta primers and 13 Jbeta primers. Clones were sequenced by immunoSEQ multiplex PCR, and TCRdb holds only the in-frame ones, with some missing. The sample holds hundreds of thousands of clones, roughly 80% seen once. The sample was PBMCs. Every receptor here comes from a man younger than 40 in good health and CMV-seronegative.

The gene calls are TRBV14 and TRBJ1-1; 7 bases match TRBD1. The CDR3 extends over 14 amino acids. Losses at the gene ends were 8 bases for V and 0 bases for J; bases not matched to a gene: 6. The germline V gene has CDR1 SGHDN and CDR2 FVKESK. CDR3 region: CASYSTGMNTEAFF. The CDR3 region has the DNA TGTGCCAGCTACTCGACAGGGATGAACACTGAAGCTTTCTTT. Full variable domain (remainder filled in from reference TRBV14 and TRBJ1-1): EAGVTQFPSHSVIEKGQTVTLRCDPISGHDNLYWYRRVMGKEIKFLLHFVKESKQDESGMPNNRFLAERTGGTYSTLKVQPAELEDSGVYFCASYSTGMNTEAFFGQGTRLTVV.

The genes are TRBV9 and TRBJ2-5; 9 nucleotides match TRBD2. With 0 bases clipped from V and 14 bases from J, the junction kept 8 bases outside the gene matches. Germline-derived CDR1 and CDR2 are SGDLS and YYNGEE. The CDR3 loop spans 13 amino acids. The CDR3 loop is CASSVGGTSGLYF. Written as DNA, the CDR3 is TGTGCCAGCAGCGTAGGCGGAACTAGCGGGCTCTACTTC.

The chain carries TRBV6-1 and TRBJ1-1; unclear D gene. Trimming cost V 2 bases and J 1 base, with 11 bases left between them. This CDR3 contains 15 residues. CDR1 is MNHNS, CDR2 SASEGT, per germline. In nucleotides, the CDR3 is TGTGCCAGCAGTGAATATCCCAACAGGAACACTGAAGCTTTCTTT. Translated: CASSEYPNRNTEAFF.

The chain employs TRBV5-6 and TRBJ1-4; weak D call: TRBD1 (6 bases). CDR1 is SGHDT, CDR2 YYEEEE, per germline. Trimming removed 0 bases at V and 3 bases at J, with 12 bases between. The length of the CDR3 is 16 residues. CDR3 amino acids: CASSLGGGAANEKLFF. CDR3 DNA: TGTGCCAGCAGCTTGGGTGGGGGCGCGGCTAATGAAAAACTGTTTTTT.

The J gene is TRBJ2-2, the V gene TRBV9; 8 bases map to TRBD2. The CDR3 sequence is 14 residues long. With 2 bases clipped from V and 7 bases from J, the junction kept 4 bases outside the gene matches. Germline CDR1 reads SGDLS; CDR2 reads YYNGEE. The CDR3 region has the DNA TGTGCCAGCAGCGTCGGCGGGGGGTTCGGGGAGCTGTTTTTT. It is translated as CASSVGGGFGELFF.

The chain is built from TRBV15 and TRBJ2-7, with a possible D match to TRBD2 (6 bases). The CDR3 sequence is 16 residues long. Looked up from germline, CDR1 is LNHNV and CDR2 is YYDKDF (reference sequence). Trimming pared 0 bases from V and 3 bases from J, leaving 15 bases between. CDR3 residues: CATSRESGAWGYEQYF. The CDR3 nucleotides read TGTGCCACCAGCAGAGAATCGGGAGCGTGGGGCTACGAGCAGTACTTC. Supplemented by reference TRBV15 and TRBJ2-7, the full variable domain reads DAMVIQNPRYQVTQFGKPVTLSCSQTLNHNVMYWYQQKSSQAPKLLFHYYDKDFNNEADTPDNFQSRRPNTSFCFLDIRSPGLGDTAMYLCATSRESGAWGYEQYFGPGTRLTVT.

J is TRBJ2-7 and V is TRBV2, with TRBD2 as a possible D gene (6 bases). The germline CDR1 and CDR2 sequences are SNHLY and FYNNEI. The ends were cut back, 5 bases at V and 4 bases at J, with 21 bases in the middle. The CDR3 sequence is 16 residues long. The DNA of the CDR3 is TGTGCCAGCAGTCTCGAGACGGGACTCCTGGAATACGAGCAGTACTTC. Translating gives CASSLETGLLEYEQYF.

The genes are TRBV5-5 and TRBJ1-1; possibly TRBD1 for D (6 bases). The germline gives CDR1 SGHKS, CDR2 YYEKEE (reference sequence). This CDR3 comprises 15 residues. V lost 2 bases to trimming and J lost 3 bases, with 14 bases between them. The CDR3 loop is CASSFRGARYTEAFF. In nucleotides, the CDR3 is TGTGCCAGCAGCTTCAGGGGAGCCCGTTACACTGAAGCTTTCTTT.

V and J are TRBV9 and TRBJ2-5, with a possible D match to TRBD1 (5 bases). CDR1 and CDR2 from the germline V gene are SGDLS and YYNGEE. The CDR3 covers 17 residues. Trimming left V 0 bases short and J 0 bases short, with 15 bases between. The CDR3 region is CASSVGVRQGHQETQYF. CDR3 coding DNA: TGTGCCAGCAGCGTAGGTGTTAGGCAGGGCCACCAAGAGACCCAGTACTTC. The complete variable domain, with remaining parts taken from reference TRBV9 and TRBJ2-5, reads DSGVTQTPKHLITATGQRVTLRCSPRSGDLSVYWYQQSLDQGLQFLIQYYNGEERAKGNILERFSAQQFPDLHSELNLSSLELGDSALYFCASSVGVRQGHQETQYFGPGTRLLVL.

This chain links TRBV20-1 with TRBJ2-1; no clear D gene. This CDR3 comprises 10 residues. The V gene's germline CDR1 is DFQATT and CDR2 SNEGSKA (reference sequence). Trimming left V 4 bases short and J 6 bases short, with 4 bases between. CDR3 sequence: CSATGNEQFF. For the CDR3, the DNA is TGCAGTGCTACCGGCAATGAGCAGTTCTTC.

This clone was found a few times. The chain couples TRBV6-1 to TRBJ1-1; no reliable D call. The CDR3 length is 12 residues. CDR1 is MNHNS and CDR2 is SASEGT in the germline V gene. The V end lost 4 bases, the J end lost 1 base, and 4 bases lay between the germline ends. The CDR3 DNA is TGTGCCAGCAGTGCAGGGAACACTGAAGCTTTCTTT. It encodes CASSAGNTEAFF.

This rearrangement joins TRBV5-1 to TRBJ2-2; D is possibly TRBD1 (7 bases). The length of the CDR3 is 16 residues. Germline CDR1 and CDR2: SGHRS and YFSETQ. The V end lost 1 base, the J end lost 4 bases, and 14 bases lay between the germline ends. The CDR3 spells CASSLLAGGGTGELFF. The DNA of the CDR3 is TGCGCCAGCAGCTTGCTAGCAGGGGGAGGCACCGGGGAGCTGTTTTTT. The variable domain in full, completed from reference TRBV5-1 and TRBJ2-2, reads KAGVTQTPRYLIKTRGQQVTLSCSPISGHRSVSWYQQTPGQGLQFLFEYFSETQRNKGNFPGRFSGRQFSNSRSEMNVSTLELGDSALYLCASSLLAGGGTGELFFGEGSRLTVL.

The rearrangement links TRBV2 to TRBJ2-5; D may be TRBD2 (6 bases). The DNA end is more similar to TRBJ2-7, so the J call may be wrong. Germline loops: CDR1 SNHLY, CDR2 FYNNEI. This CDR3 region has 18 residues. CDR3 nucleotides: TGTGCCAGCACGGCGCTTCAGGGCGGGGTTGGGATGGCTTACGAGCAGTACTTC. This sequence encodes CASTALQGGVGMAYEQYF.

The genes are TRBV6-6 and TRBJ1-5; D not certain. V dropped 2 bases and J dropped 4 bases, with 12 bases sitting between them. Germline CDR1 and CDR2: MNHNY and SVGAGI (reference sequence). The CDR3 totals 15 residues. CDR3 sequence reads: CASSYVGEENQPQHF. The DNA of the CDR3 is TGTGCCAGCAGTTACGTCGGGGAAGAAAATCAGCCCCAGCATTTT.

V usage is TRBV7-9 and J usage is TRBJ1-5; maybe TRBD1 (5 bases). The germline CDR1 and CDR2 sequences are SEHNR and FQNEAQ (reference sequence). This CDR3 contains 14 residues. Between the trimmed V and J ends, which lost 1 base and 6 bases, there was a span of 10 bases. The CDR3: CASSLEGAGQPQHF. CDR3 sequence (DNA): TGTGCCAGCAGCTTAGAAGGGGCTGGTCAGCCCCAGCATTTT.

In its sample, this clone was seen a few times. The chain carries TRBV11-2 and TRBJ2-7; D not resolved. Germline CDR1 is SGHAT and CDR2 is FQNNGV. This CDR3 is 12 amino acids long. The V end was cut by 4 bases, the J end by 7 bases, with 11 bases between. This CDR3 reads CASSSLFEEQYF. CDR3 nucleotides: TGTGCCAGCAGCTCCCTTTTCGAGGAGCAGTACTTC.

The CDR3 protein is CASSVPTVYNEQFF. DNA of the CDR3: TGTGCCAGCAGCGTCCCGACAGTTTACAATGAGCAGTTCTTC. The chain couples TRBV9 to TRBJ2-1, with D possibly being TRBD1 (5 bases). Trimming shortened V by 2 bases and J by 4 bases, and 10 bases separated the two germline ends. Germline V gene sequence: CDR1 SGDLS, CDR2 YYNGEE. CDR3 length: 14 amino acids. Using reference TRBV9 and TRBJ2-1 for the parts outside the CDR3, the full variable domain is DSGVTQTPKHLITATGQRVTLRCSPRSGDLSVYWYQQSLDQGLQFLIQYYNGEERAKGNILERFSAQQFPDLHSELNLSSLELGDSALYFCASSVPTVYNEQFFGPGTRLTVL.

The chain couples TRBV4-3 to TRBJ2-7; D unresolved. Trimming removed 1 base from V and 3 bases from J, with 16 bases in between. The CDR3 runs to 16 residues. The V gene's germline CDR1 is LGHNA and CDR2 YSLEER. The CDR3 bases are TGCGCCAGCAGCCAAGGGATTAGGCAGGATTTCTACGAGCAGTACTTC. Protein product: CASSQGIRQDFYEQYF.

V and J are TRBV4-2 and TRBJ2-1; D call uncertain. The V end was cut by 0 bases, the J end by 8 bases, with 11 bases between. The length of the CDR3 is 14 residues. Germline V gives CDR1 LGHNA, CDR2 YNFKEQ. CDR3 protein: CASSQEAPSDEQFF. CDR3 bases: TGTGCCAGCAGCCAAGAGGCTCCTTCCGATGAGCAGTTCTTC.

The chain links TRBV5-1 to TRBJ2-3; weak D call: TRBD1 (5 bases). V lost 0 bases and J lost 0, with 8 bases in between. The CDR3 loop spans 15 amino acids. Germline V CDR1 and CDR2: SGHRS, YFSETQ. This CDR3 is CASSLAQVSTDTQYF. The CDR3 DNA sequence: TGCGCCAGCAGCTTGGCACAGGTTAGCACAGATACGCAGTATTTT. Full variable domain (outside the CDR3, taken from reference TRBV5-1 and TRBJ2-3): KAGVTQTPRYLIKTRGQQVTLSCSPISGHRSVSWYQQTPGQGLQFLFEYFSETQRNKGNFPGRFSGRQFSNSRSEMNVSTLELGDSALYLCASSLAQVSTDTQYFGPGTRLTVL.

This rearrangement joins TRBV10-2 to TRBJ2-7; D unresolved. The CDR3 extends over 11 amino acids. The germline gives CDR1 WSHSY, CDR2 SAAADI. V lost 6 bases, J lost 5 bases, and 8 bases lay in between. CDR3 loop: CASSPTHEQYF. The DNA for the CDR3 is TGCGCCAGCAGCCCTACTCACGAGCAGTACTTC.

The chain uses TRBV11-1 and TRBJ2-7, with a tentative D call TRBD2 (7 bases). CDR3 length: 14 residues. The germline gives CDR1 SGHAT, CDR2 FQDESV (reference sequence). V lost 1 base to trimming and J lost 4 bases, with 11 bases between them. This CDR3 reads CASSLDGGQYEQYF. CDR3 DNA: TGTGCCAGCAGCTTAGACGGGGGGCAGTACGAGCAGTACTTC.

V and J are TRBV7-9 and TRBJ2-7; perhaps TRBD2 as D (5 bases). The CDR3 spans 13 residues. From germline, CDR1 is SEHNR and CDR2 FQNEAQ (reference sequence). The V and J ends lost 5 bases and 9 bases respectively, with 17 bases between them. CDR3 residues: CASSPEGIEGQYF. DNA for the CDR3: TGTGCCAGCAGCCCCGAAGGTATTGAGGGGCAGTACTTC.

The chain links TRBV2 to TRBJ1-5; D gene unclear. Trimming took off 0 bases at V and 6 bases at J, with 12 bases between the two ends. Germline V lookup: CDR1 SNHLY, CDR2 FYNNEI. This CDR3 has 15 residues. The CDR3 here is CASSEAGQGLQPQHF. DNA for the CDR3: TGTGCCAGCAGTGAAGCAGGGCAAGGACTTCAGCCCCAGCATTTT.

V and J are TRBV13 and TRBJ2-1, with D maybe TRBD1 (5 bases). CDR1 and CDR2 (germline): PRHDT, FYEKMQ (reference sequence). The CDR3 has 12 residues. Trimming took off 5 bases at V and 9 bases at J, with 11 bases between the two ends. The CDR3 DNA reads TGTGCCAGCAGCGCCCCAGGGCTTGAGCAGTTCTTC. Its protein product is CASSAPGLEQFF.